These T cell receptor beta chains were read from a single sample in a study of OX40 agonist ivuxolimab in advanced cancers. Sequenced by immunoSEQ multiplex PCR; TCRdb stores in-frame clones only, minus some. The table records around 76,000 clones, about 87% of them present only once. Sequenced material: CD4+ or CD8+ T cells sorted from blood, taken in a trial of the OX40 agonist ivuxolimab. All receptors derive from an adult with an advanced solid tumor such as melanoma, head and neck, liver or kidney cancer. The conserved cysteine and the conserved F or W are not part of the CDR3 here. Only part of the rows carry a size: once, few, many, or a class if the clone is expanded.

>11|-|TRBV9
ASSALAGEKLF
>13|-|TRBV5-1
ASSLGSGIGEKLF
>11|few|TRBV10-1
ATPDSLDFGYT
>12|-|TRBV29-1
SVDGSSGPGTQY
>13|-|TRBV7-9
ASSLAGARTDTQY
>10|-|TRBV29-1
SVGTGNQPQH
>14|-|TRBV12-2
ASRLEGDSRTTEAF
>10|medium-sized|TRBV2
ASSEDISEAF
>11|-|TRBV6-5
ASSLGQLYGYT
>13|-|TRBV5-1
ASSFNKGARETQY
>14|-|TRBV7-9
ASSLGASGRSNEQF
>9|-|TRBV10-3
AISAANEQF
>13|-|TRBV10-1
ASSEGLAGVYEQY
>12|-|TRBV6-1
ASRPRGLSGEQY
>11|-|TRBV6-5
ASRGRDNSPLH
>13|once|TRBV7-3
ASSLTPTGNTEAF
>12|-|TRBV18
ASSPLDRSYEQY
>12|-|TRBV7-3
ASSAGTLRNEQF
>11|once|TRBV5-4
ASSQEFGTEAF
>12|-|TRBV10-1
ASSDGQLNNEQF
>12|-|TRBV5-4
ASSFGTTNEKLF
>12|-|TRBV28
ASSFGQATDTQY
>13|medium-sized|TRBV5-4
ASSLDRGSNSPLH
>13|few|TRBV15
ATSRAGYLNTEAF
>12|-|TRBV9
ASSVGTGPYEQY
>13|-|TRBV30
AWSRVEGRAYGYT
>11|-|TRBV4-3
ASSQVVFALRL
>14|once|TRBV18
ASSPFADRDTGELF
>12|-|TRBV7-9
ASSLGRSNTEAF
>10|-|TRBV7-6
ASSSGSYGYT
>11|-|TRBV6-6
ASTLAGADTQY
>12|-|TRBV7-9
ASSRPEGNYGYT
>13|-|TRBV7-2
ASSLAPQGSYGYT